This TCR beta chain came from a study of metastatic and nonmetastatic thyroid tumors. Background on the study: Samples came from malignant and benign thyroid patients, and repertoires were compared across blood and tumor or nodule tissue.

This clone was seen repeatedly, ten times or more. Its antigen is undetermined. Points from the study as a whole: Reports indicated that malignant thyroid tumors showed significantly higher TCR beta diversity than benign nodules did, in blood and tumor.

Germline CDR1 reads SGHAT; CDR2 reads FQNNGV. The CDR3 spans 13 residues. The trim removed 6 bases at V and 5 bases at J, leaving 7 bases unmatched. Original data processing: To classify distant metastasis in papillary thyroid cancer, a model was built from CDR3 differences across clinicopathological groups. MiXCR reprocessed the PCR reads for TCRdb. The V and J calls come from TCRdb's annotation, not from the publication. The table lists 46,000 or so clones, around 17% of them singletons, with 22% in the top ten. Each patient went into thyroid surgery without having received any treatment. This receptor was identified in a female donor with papillary thyroid cancer or a benign thyroid nodule (not recorded which). Some clones in this sample may be carry-over from other donors' samples. The sample consisted of blood. This chain joins TRBV11-2 and TRBJ2-7; 7 bases map to TRBD1. The CDR3 coding sequence is TGTGCCAGCAGTTCACACAGGGGCGACGAGCAGTACTTC. It translates to CASSSHRGDEQYF.